This T cell receptor (beta chain) was recovered during a study of identifying expanded T cells in peripheral blood. Study-wide results and caveats: Variance in clone template counts between two-week samples significantly increased with total template count across all healthy donors.

Measured with immunoSEQ multiplex PCR; TCRdb has only the in-frame clones, and not every one. Of around 70,000 clones listed, 85% to 90% are singletons. As to this clone: Its antigen is unidentified.

With V trimmed by 6 bases and J by 5 bases, 9 bases remained unmatched. CDR3 length equals 15 residues. Germline loops: CDR1 SNHLY, CDR2 FYNNEI. Collection occurred without any documented infections or immune events in donors. The rearrangement links TRBV2 to TRBJ2-7; 11 bases align to TRBD2. Sequences were obtained from blood. The receptor was derived from a person aged 18 to 75 in good health. CDR3 in DNA: TGTGCCAGCAGCCCCTCTAGCGGGAGGCAACACGAGCAGTACTTC. Amino acid sequence: CASSPSSGRQHEQYF.